The table lists the clone carrying this T cell receptor beta chain with a few counts. Its antigen remains unknown. This entry comes from a study of CD8+CD57+ T cells in acquired aplastic anemia. Study-wide background: Isolated CD4+ and CD8+ cells, once sorted, yielded DNA averaging about 3.1 ug. The average read count for CD4+ cells in healthy donors was around 10 million.

The TCR beta profiling, which covered VDJ combination and CDR3 sequence, was carried out using genomic DNA as the template. Via MiXCR, TCRdb re-called the reads, giving one row per CDR3 protein. The table records around 180,000 distinct CDR3 sequences, 55% to 80% of them present only once. The CDR3 sequence is 14 residues long. J was trimmed by 6 bases and V by 6 bases; bases with no gene match: 4. The germline CDR1 and CDR2 sequences are ENHRY and SYGVKD. Study results and caveats: About 30 CD8+ CDR3 sequences occurred in both the patients and the controls. Levels of CD8+ Simpson's diversity were not significantly distinct in patients versus controls.

The sequenced sample consisted of sorted CD4+, CD8+, or CD8+CD57+ T cells (not recorded which) from PBMCs. The rearrangement joins TRBV10-3 to TRBJ1-6, with TRBD1 identical over 8 bases. The receptor was isolated from a human donor in good health. In nucleotides, the CDR3 is TGTGCCATCAGAGTGGACAGGGCTAATTCACCCCTCCACTTT. Amino acid sequence: CAIRVDRANSPLHF.